This T cell receptor beta chain came from a study of blood T cell repertoires in COVID-19. Libraries were prepared by immunoSEQ multiplex PCR; TCRdb keeps only in-frame clonotypes and omits some of them. The repertoire holds around 160,000 clones, with 81% as singletons. This CDR3 contains 14 residues. Trimming removed 5 bases at V and 5 bases at J, with 13 bases between. Germline CDR1 SGHTA, CDR2 FQGNSA. The sequenced sample consisted of peripheral blood. This TCR derives from a human donor with acute or convalescent COVID-19. The donor label of this sample is uncertain. This sequence joins TRBV7-2 and TRBJ2-1; TRBD2 might be the D (6 bases). The CDR3 here is CASSVSGFHNEQFF. The CDR3 DNA sequence: TGTGCCAGCAGCGTGAGCGGGTTCCACAATGAGCAGTTCTTC. Combining the CDR3 with reference TRBV7-2 and TRBJ2-1 gives the whole variable domain GAGVSQSPSNKVTEKGKDVELRCDPISGHTALYWYRQSLGQGLEFLIYFQGNSAPDKSGLPSDRFSAERTGGSVSTLTIQRTQQEDSAVYLCASSVSGFHNEQFFGPGTRLTVL.